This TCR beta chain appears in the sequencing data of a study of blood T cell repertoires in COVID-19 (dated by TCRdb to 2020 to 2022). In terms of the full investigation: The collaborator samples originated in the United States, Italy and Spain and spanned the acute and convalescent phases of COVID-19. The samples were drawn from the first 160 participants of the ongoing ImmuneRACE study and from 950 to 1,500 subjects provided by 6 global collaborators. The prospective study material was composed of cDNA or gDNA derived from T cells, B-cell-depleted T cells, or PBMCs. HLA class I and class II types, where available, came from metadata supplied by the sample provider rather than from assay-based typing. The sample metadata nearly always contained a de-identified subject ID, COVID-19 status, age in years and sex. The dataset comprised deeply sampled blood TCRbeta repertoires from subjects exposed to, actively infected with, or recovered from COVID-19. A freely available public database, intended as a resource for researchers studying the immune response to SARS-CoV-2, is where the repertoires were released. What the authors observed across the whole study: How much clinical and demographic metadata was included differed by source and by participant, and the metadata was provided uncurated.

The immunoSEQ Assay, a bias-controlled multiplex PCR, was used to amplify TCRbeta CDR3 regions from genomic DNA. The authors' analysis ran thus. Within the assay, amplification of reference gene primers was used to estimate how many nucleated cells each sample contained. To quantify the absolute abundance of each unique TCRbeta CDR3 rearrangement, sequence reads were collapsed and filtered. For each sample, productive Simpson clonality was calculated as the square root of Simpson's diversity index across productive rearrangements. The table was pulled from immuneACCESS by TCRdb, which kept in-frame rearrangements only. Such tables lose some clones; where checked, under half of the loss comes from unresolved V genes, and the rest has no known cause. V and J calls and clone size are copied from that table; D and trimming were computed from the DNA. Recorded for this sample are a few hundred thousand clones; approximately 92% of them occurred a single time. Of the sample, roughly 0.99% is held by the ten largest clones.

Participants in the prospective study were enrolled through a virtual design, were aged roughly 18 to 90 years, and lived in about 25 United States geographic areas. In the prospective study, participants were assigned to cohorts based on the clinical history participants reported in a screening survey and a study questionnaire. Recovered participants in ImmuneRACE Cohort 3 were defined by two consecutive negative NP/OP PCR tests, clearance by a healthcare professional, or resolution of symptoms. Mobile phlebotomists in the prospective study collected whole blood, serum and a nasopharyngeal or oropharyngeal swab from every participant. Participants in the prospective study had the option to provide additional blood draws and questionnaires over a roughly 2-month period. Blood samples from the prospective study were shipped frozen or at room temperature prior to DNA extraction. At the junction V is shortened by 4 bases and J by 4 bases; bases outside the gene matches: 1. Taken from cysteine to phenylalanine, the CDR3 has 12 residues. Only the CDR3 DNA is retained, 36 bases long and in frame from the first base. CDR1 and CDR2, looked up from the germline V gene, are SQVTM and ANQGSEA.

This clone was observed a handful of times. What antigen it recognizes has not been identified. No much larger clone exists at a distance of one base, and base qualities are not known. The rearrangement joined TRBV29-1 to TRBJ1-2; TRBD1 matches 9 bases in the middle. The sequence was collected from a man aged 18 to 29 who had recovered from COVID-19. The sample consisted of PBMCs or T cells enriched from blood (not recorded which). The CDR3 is CSVGQGVYGYTF. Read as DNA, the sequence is TGCAGCGTTGGACAGGGGGTCTATGGCTACACCTTC.